This T cell receptor (beta chain) appears in the sequencing data of a study of technical replicates of blood from a few donors. Germline loops: CDR1 SGDLS, CDR2 YYNGEE. CDR3 length equals 17 residues. V lost 0 bases, J lost 5 bases, and 9 bases stayed unmatched. Repertoires were generated with immunoSEQ multiplex PCR, while TCRdb's copy carries only in-frame clones and drops some. Found here are nearly 90,000 clones, approximately 95% of them singletons; the top ten hold around 0.3%. Specimen: T cells isolated from PBMCs. The J gene is TRBJ2-5, the V gene TRBV9, with 11 positions matching TRBD2. The TCR was taken from a human donor in good health. The CDR3 here is CASSVGSTSGMSETQYF. The CDR3 DNA sequence: TGTGCCAGCAGCGTAGGATCGACTAGCGGGATGAGTGAGACCCAGTACTTC.